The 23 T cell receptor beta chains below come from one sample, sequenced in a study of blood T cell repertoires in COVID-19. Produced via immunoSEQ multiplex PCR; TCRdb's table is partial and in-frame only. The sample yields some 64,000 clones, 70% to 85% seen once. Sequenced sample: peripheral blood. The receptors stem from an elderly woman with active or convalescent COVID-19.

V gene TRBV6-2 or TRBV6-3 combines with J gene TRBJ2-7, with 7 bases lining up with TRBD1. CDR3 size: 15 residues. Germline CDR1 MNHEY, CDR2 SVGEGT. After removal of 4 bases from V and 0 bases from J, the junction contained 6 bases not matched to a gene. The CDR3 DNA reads TGTGCCAGCAGTTGGGCGGACAGGAGCTCCTACGAGCAGTACTTC. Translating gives CASSWADRSSYEQYF.

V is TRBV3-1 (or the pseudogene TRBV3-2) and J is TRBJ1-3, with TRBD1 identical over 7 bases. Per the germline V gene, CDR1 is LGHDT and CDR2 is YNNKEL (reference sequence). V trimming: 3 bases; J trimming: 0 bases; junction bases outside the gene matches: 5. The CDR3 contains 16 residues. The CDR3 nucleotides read TGTGCCAGCAGCCAGACAGGGTTCGGCTCTGGAAACACCATATATTTT. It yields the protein CASSQTGFGSGNTIYF.

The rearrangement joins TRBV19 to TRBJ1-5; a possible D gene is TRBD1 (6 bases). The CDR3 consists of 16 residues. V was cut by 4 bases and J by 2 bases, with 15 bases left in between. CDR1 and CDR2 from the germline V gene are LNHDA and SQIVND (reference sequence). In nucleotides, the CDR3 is TGTGCCAGTAGTAAGGACAGAATCGAGGGCAATCAGCCCCAGCATTTT. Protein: CASSKDRIEGNQPQHF.

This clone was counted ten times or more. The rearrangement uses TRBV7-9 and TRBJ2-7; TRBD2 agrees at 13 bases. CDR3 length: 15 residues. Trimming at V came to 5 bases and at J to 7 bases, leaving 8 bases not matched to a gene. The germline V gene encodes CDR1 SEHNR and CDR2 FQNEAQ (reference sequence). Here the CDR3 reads CASSVGLAGAVEQYF. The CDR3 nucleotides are TGTGCCAGCAGCGTAGGACTAGCGGGGGCCGTTGAGCAGTACTTC.

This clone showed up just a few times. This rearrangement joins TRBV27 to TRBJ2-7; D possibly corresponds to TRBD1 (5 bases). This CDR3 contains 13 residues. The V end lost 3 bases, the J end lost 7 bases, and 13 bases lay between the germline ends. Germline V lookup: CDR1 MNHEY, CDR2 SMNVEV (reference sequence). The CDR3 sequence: CASSLGRVREQYF. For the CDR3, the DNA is TGTGCCAGCAGTTTGGGCAGGGTGAGAGAGCAGTACTTC.

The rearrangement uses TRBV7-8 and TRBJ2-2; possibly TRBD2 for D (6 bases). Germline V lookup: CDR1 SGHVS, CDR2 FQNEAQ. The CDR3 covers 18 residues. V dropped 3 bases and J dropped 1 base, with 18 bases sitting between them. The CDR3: CASSFSWDFRENTGELFF. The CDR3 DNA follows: TGTGCCAGCAGCTTCAGCTGGGACTTCCGGGAGAACACCGGGGAGCTGTTTTTT. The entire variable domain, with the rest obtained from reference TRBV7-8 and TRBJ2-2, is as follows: GAGVSQSPRYKVAKRGQDVALRCDPISGHVSLFWYQQALGQGPEFLTYFQNEAQLDKSGLPSDRFFAERPEGSVSTLKIQRTQQEDSAVYLCASSFSWDFRENTGELFFGEGSRLTVL.

The CDR3 DNA sequence: TGTGCCAGCACCAAAATGAGAGATTCACCCCTCCACTTT. Translated, it gives CASTKMRDSPLHF. The chain has TRBV2 and TRBJ1-6; unclear D gene. Per the germline V gene, CDR1 is SNHLY and CDR2 is FYNNEI. V gave up 7 bases and J gave up 8 bases, with 12 bases separating them. The CDR3 has 13 amino acids.

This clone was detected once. CDR3 nucleotide sequence: TGTGCCAGCAGCCAGGTACAGGGGGGAGGTACTGAAGCTTTCTTT. Translation: CASSQVQGGGTEAFF. The chain combines TRBV4-2 with TRBJ1-1, with 8 positions matching TRBD1. V shed 3 bases, J shed 5 bases, and the junction held 8 bases outside the gene matches. The CDR3 runs to 15 residues. Germline lookup yields CDR1 LGHNA and CDR2 YNFKEQ.

The chain's CDR3 is CASSFSGGSGDTQYF. CDR3 nucleotides: TGTGCCAGCAGCTTTTCGGGGGGGTCTGGAGATACGCAGTATTTT. V is TRBV11-2 and J is TRBJ2-3, with 8 positions matching TRBD2. Per germline, CDR1 SGHAT and CDR2 FQNNGV. V trimming: 3 bases; J trimming: 5 bases; junction bases outside the gene matches: 7. The CDR3 is made up of 15 amino acids. The whole variable domain, remainder taken from reference TRBV11-2 and TRBJ2-3, is EAGVAQSPRYKIIEKRQSVAFWCNPISGHATLYWYQQILGQGPKLLIQFQNNGVVDDSQLPKDRFSAERLKGVDSTLKIQPAKLEDSAVYLCASSFSGGSGDTQYFGPGTRLTVL.

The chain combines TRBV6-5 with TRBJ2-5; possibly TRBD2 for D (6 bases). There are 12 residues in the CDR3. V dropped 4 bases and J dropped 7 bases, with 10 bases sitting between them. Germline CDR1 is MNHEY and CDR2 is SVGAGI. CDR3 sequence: CASSFSGGTQYF. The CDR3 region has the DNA TGTGCCAGCAGTTTCTCCGGGGGGACCCAGTACTTC.

This chain's CDR3 is CASSLAGGRGTEAFF. CDR3 nucleotide sequence: TGTGCCAGCAGTTTGGCAGGCGGTCGGGGCACTGAAGCTTTCTTT. The chain employs TRBV28 and TRBJ1-1; the D is unclear. V gave up 3 bases and J gave up 4 bases, with 15 bases separating them. CDR1 MDHEN and CDR2 SYDVKM come from the germline V gene. The CDR3 is 15 residues long.

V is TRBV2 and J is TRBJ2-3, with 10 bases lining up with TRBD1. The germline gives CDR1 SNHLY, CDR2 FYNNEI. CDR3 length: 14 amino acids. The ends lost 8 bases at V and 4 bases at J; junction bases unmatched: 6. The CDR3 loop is CASSRDRGSDTQYF. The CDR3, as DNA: TGTGCCAGCTCCCGGGACAGGGGTTCAGATACGCAGTATTTT.

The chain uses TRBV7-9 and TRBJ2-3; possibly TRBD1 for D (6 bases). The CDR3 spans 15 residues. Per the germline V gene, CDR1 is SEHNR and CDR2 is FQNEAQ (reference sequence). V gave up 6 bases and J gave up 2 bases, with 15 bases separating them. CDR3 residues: CASSSTGFLTDTQYF. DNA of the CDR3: TGTGCCAGCAGTTCTACAGGGTTCCTCACAGATACGCAGTATTTT.

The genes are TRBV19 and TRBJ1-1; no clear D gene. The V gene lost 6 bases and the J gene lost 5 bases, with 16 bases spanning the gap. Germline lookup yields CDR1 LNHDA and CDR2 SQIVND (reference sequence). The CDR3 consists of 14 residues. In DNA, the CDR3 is TGTGCCAGTAGGGAGGGATGGGAAAAGACTGAAGCTTTCTTT. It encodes CASREGWEKTEAFF.

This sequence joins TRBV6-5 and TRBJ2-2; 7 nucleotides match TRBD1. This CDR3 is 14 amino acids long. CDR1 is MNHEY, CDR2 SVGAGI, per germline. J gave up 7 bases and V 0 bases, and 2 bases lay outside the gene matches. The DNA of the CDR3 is TGTGCCAGCAGTTACTCGACAGGGAGCGGGGAGCTGTTTTTT. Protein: CASSYSTGSGELFF.

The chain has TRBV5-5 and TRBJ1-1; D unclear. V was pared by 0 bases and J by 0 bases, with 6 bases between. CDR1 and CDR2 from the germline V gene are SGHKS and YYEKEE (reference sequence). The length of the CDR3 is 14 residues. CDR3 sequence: CASSLAQMNTEAFF. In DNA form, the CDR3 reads TGTGCCAGCAGCTTGGCCCAGATGAACACTGAAGCTTTCTTT.

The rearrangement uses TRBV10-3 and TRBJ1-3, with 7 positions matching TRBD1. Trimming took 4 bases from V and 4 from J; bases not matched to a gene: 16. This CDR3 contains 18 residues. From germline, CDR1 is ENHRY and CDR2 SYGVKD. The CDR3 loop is CAISGRDRAIGLGNTIYF. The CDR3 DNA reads TGTGCCATCAGTGGCCGGGACAGAGCCATTGGGTTGGGAAACACCATATATTTT.

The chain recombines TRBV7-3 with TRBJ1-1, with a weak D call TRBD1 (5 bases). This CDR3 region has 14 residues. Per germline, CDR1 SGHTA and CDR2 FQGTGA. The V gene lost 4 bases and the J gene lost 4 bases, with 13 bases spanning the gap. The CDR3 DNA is TGTGCCAGCAGCTCCGCGGGGGGTACCACTGAAGCTTTCTTT. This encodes CASSSAGGTTEAFF.

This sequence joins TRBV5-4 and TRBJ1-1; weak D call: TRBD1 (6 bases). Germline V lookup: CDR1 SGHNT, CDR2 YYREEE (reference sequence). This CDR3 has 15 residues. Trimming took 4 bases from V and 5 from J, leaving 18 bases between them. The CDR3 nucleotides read TGTGCCAGCAGCCCGGTACAGGGAATTCAAACTGAAGCTTTCTTT. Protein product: CASSPVQGIQTEAFF.

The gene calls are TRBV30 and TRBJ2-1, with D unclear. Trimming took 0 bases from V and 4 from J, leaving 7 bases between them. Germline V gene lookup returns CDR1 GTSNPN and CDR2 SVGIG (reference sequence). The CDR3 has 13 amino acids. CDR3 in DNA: TGTGCCTGGAGTGTGTCCCCGTACAATGAGCAGTTCTTC. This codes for CAWSVSPYNEQFF.

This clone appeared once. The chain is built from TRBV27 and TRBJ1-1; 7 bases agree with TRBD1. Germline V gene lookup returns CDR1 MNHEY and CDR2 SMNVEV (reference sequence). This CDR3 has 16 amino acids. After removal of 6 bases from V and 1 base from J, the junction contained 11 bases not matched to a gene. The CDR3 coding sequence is TGTGCCAGCAGCCGTCGACAGGGAGGAGCGAACACTGAAGCTTTCTTT. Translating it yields CASSRRQGGANTEAFF.

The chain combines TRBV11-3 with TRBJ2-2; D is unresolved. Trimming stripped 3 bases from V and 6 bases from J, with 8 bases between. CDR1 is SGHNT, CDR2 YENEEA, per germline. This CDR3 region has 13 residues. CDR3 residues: CASSFLGPGELFF. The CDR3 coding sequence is TGTGCCAGCAGCTTTCTCGGTCCCGGGGAGCTGTTTTTT. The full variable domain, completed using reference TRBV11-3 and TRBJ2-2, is EAGVVQSPRYKIIEKKQPVAFWCNPISGHNTLYWYLQNLGQGPELLIRYENEEAVDDSQLPKDRFSAERLKGVDSTLKIQPAELGDSAVYLCASSFLGPGELFFGEGSRLTVL.

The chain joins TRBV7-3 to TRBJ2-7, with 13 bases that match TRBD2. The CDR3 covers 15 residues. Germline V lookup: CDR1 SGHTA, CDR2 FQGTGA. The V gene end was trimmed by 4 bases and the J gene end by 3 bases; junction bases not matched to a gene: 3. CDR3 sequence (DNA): TGTGCCAGCAGCTCCGGACTAGCGGGGGACTACGAGCAGTACTTC. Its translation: CASSSGLAGDYEQYF.